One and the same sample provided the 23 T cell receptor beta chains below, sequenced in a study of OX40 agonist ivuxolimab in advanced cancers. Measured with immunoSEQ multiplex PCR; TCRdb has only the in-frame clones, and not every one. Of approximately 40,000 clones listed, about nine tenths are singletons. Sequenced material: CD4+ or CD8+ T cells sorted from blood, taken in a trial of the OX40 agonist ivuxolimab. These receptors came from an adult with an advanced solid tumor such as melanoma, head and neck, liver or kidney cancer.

The DNA of the CDR3 is TGTGCCAGCAGCCTAGGGTCGAAGCAGTACTTC. This encodes CASSLGSKQYF. The chain combines TRBV28 with TRBJ2-7; D is unclear. Germline V gives CDR1 MDHEN, CDR2 SYDVKM. V dropped 6 bases and J dropped 8 bases, with 11 bases sitting between them. The CDR3 runs to 11 residues.

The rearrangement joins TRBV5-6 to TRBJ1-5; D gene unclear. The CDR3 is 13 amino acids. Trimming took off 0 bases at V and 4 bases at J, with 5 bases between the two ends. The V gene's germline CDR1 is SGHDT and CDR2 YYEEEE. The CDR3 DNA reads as TGTGCCAGCAGCTTGGCGGGGAATCAGCCCCAGCATTTT. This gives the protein CASSLAGNQPQHF.

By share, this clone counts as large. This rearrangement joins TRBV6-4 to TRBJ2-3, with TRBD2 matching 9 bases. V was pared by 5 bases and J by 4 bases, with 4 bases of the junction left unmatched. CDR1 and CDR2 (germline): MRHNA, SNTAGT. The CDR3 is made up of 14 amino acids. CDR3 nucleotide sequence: TGTGCCAGCAGTAAAGCGGGGGGAGCAGATACGCAGTATTTT. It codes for CASSKAGGADTQYF.

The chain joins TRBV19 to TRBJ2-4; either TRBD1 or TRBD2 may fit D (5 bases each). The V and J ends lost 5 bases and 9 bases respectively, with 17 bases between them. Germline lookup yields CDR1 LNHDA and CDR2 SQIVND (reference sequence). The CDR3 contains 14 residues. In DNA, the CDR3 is TGTGCCAGTAGTTTTCGGGACGTCGAGGGCATTCAGTACTTC. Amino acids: CASSFRDVEGIQYF.

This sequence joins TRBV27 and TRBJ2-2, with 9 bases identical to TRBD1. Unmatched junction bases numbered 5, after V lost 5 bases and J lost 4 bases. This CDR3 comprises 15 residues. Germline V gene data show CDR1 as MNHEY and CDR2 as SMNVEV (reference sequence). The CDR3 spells CASSRQGGTTGELFF. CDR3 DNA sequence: TGTGCCAGCAGTCGACAGGGGGGGACCACCGGGGAGCTGTTTTTT.

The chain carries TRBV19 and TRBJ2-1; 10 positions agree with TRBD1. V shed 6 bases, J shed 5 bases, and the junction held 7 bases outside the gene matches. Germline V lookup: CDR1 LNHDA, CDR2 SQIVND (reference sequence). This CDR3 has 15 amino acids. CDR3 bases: TGTGCCAGTAGGTTGACAGGGGGCTGGGACAATGAGCAGTTCTTC. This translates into CASRLTGGWDNEQFF.

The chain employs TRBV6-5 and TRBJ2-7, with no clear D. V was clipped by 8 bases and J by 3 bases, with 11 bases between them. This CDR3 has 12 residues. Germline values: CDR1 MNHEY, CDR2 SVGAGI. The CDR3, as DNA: TGTGCCAGCTCCCTCAAGGGCTACGAGCAGTACTTC. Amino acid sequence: CASSLKGYEQYF.

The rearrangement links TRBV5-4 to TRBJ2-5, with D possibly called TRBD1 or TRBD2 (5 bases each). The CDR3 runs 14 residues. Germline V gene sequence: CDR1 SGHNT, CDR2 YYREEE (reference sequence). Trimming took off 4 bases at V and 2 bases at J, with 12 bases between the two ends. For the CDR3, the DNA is TGTGCCAGCAGCCCCGGTGGGGGACAAGAGACCCAGTACTTC. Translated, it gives CASSPGGGQETQYF.

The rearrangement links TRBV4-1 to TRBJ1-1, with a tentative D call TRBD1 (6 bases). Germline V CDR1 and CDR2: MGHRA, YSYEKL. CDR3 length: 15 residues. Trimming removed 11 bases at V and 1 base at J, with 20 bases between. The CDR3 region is CASVYRVSGNTEAFF. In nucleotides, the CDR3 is TGCGCCTCCGTCTACAGGGTTAGTGGGAACACTGAAGCTTTCTTT.

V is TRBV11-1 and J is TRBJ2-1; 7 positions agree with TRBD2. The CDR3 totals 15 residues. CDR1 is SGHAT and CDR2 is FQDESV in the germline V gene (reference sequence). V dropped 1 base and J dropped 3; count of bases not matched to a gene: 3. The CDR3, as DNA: TGTGCCAGCAGCTTAGGCGGGAGCTTCTACAATGAGCAGTTCTTC. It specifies CASSLGGSFYNEQFF. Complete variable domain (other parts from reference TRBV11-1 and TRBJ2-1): EAEVAQSPRYKITEKSQAVAFWCDPISGHATLYWYRQILGQGPELLVQFQDESVVDDSQLPKDRFSAERLKGVDSTLKIQPAELGDSAMYLCASSLGGSFYNEQFFGPGTRLTVL.

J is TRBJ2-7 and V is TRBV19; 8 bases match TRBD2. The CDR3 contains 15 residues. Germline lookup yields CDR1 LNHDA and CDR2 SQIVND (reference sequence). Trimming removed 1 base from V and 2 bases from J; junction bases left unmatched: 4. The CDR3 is CASSIATSGAYEQYF. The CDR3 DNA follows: TGTGCCAGTAGTATAGCAACTAGCGGAGCCTACGAGCAGTACTTC.

CDR3 in DNA: TGTGCCAGCAGTTCCACTAGCGGGCTAAAGAGTGCGGAGACCCAGTACTTC. It encodes CASSSTSGLKSAETQYF. The chain joins TRBV27 to TRBJ2-5, with 9 bases matching TRBD2. The CDR3 sequence is 17 residues long. With V trimmed by 4 bases and J by 5 bases, 14 bases remained unmatched. Looked up from germline, CDR1 is MNHEY and CDR2 is SMNVEV (reference sequence).

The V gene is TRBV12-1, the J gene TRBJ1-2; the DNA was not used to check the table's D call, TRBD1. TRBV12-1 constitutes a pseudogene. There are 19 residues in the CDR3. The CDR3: CASSLQTPRDRVRIYGYTF. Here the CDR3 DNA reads TGTGCCAGCAGCTTGCAAACACCCCGGGACAGGGTACGCATCTATGGCTACACCTTC.

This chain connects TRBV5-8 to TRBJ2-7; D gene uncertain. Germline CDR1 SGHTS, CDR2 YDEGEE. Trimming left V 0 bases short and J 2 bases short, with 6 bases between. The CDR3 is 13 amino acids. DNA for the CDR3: TGTGCCAGCAGCTTGGGCAGCACCTACGAGCAGTACTTC. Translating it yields CASSLGSTYEQYF.

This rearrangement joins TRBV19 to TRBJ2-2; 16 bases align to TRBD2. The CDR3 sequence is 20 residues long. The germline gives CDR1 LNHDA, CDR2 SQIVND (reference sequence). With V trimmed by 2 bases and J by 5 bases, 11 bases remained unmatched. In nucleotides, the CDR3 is TGTGCCAGTAGTATAAAGGGTTTGGGACTAGCGGGAGGGCCGACCGGGGAGCTGTTTTTT. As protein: CASSIKGLGLAGGPTGELFF.

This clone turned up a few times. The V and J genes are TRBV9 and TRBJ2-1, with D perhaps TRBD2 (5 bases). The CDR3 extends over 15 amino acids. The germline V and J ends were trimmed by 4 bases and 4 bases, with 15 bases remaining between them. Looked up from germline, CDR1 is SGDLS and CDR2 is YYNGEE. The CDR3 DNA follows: TGTGCCAGCAGCCCCTCCGGAGGCTATTACAATGAGCAGTTCTTC. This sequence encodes CASSPSGGYYNEQFF.

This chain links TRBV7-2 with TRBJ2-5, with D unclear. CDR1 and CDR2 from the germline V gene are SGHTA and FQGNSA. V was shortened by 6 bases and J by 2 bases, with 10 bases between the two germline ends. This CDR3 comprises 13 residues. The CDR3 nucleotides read TGTGCCAGCAGGCACTTCGGGCAAGAGACCCAGTACTTC. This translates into CASRHFGQETQYF.

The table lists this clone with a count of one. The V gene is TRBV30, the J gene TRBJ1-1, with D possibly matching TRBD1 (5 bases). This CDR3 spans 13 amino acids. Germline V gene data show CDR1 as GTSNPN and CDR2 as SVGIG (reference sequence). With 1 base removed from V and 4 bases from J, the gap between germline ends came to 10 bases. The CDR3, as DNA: TGTGCCTGGAGTGCAGGGACGGGCACTGAAGCTTTCTTT. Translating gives CAWSAGTGTEAFF.

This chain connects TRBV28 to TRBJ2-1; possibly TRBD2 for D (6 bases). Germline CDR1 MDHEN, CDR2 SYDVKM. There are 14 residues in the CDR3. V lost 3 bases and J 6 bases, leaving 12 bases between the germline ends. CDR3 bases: TGTGCCAGCAGTTTTTACCGACTAGTCAATGAGCAGTTCTTC. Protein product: CASSFYRLVNEQFF.

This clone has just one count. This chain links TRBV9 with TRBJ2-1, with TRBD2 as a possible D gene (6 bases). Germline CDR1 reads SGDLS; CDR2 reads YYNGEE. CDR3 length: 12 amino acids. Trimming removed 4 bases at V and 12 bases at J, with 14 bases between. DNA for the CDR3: TGTGCCAGCAGCACAGGCGGGGACGGGCAGTTCTTC. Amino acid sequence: CASSTGGDGQFF. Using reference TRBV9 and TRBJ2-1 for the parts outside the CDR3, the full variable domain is DSGVTQTPKHLITATGQRVTLRCSPRSGDLSVYWYQQSLDQGLQFLIQYYNGEERAKGNILERFSAQQFPDLHSELNLSSLELGDSALYFCASSTGGDGQFFGPGTRLTVL.

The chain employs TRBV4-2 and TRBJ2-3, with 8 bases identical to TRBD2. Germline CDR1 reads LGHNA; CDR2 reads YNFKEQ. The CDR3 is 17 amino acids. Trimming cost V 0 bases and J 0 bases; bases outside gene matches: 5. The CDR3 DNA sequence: TGTGCCAGCAGCCAAGAATGGGCTAGCGGGAGCACAGATACGCAGTATTTT. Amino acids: CASSQEWASGSTDTQYF.

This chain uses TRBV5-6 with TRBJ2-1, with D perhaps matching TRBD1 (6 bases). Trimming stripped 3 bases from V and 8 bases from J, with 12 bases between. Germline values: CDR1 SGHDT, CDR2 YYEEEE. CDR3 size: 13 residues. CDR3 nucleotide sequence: TGTGCCAGCAGCTCAAACAGGGCCCATGAGCAGTTCTTC. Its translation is CASSSNRAHEQFF. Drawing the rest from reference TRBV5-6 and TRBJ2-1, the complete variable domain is DAGVTQSPTHLIKTRGQQVTLRCSPKSGHDTVSWYQQALGQGPQFIFQYYEEEERQRGNFPDRFSGHQFPNYSSELNVNALLLGDSALYLCASSSNRAHEQFFGPGTRLTVL.

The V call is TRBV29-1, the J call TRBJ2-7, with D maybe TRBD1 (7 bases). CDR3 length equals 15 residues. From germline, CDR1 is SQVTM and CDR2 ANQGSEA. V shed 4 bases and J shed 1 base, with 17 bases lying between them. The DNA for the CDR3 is TGCAGCGTTGGTGGAGGGATGGACAGGTCCTACGAGCAGTACTTC. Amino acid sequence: CSVGGGMDRSYEQYF.